The 15 T cell receptor beta chains below all came from one sample that was sequenced in a study of control samples from healthy donors and cancer patients. Clones were sequenced by immunoSEQ multiplex PCR, and TCRdb holds only the in-frame ones, with some missing. The data show over 100,000 clones, 92% seen once. The sequencing sample was made of blood. The receptors stem from a woman in her 50s in good health.

The chain combines TRBV18 with TRBJ1-4; D uncertain. There are 14 residues in the CDR3. Germline V gene sequence: CDR1 KGHSH, CDR2 LQKENI. V was trimmed by 6 bases and J by 0 bases, leaving 8 bases between them. CDR3 sequence: CASSLASTNEKLFF. The CDR3 bases are TGTGCCAGCTCCCTCGCATCAACTAATGAAAAACTGTTTTTT.

The V and J genes are TRBV7-6 and TRBJ2-5, with TRBD1 matching over 8 bases. Per the germline V gene, CDR1 is SGHVS and CDR2 is FNYEAQ. The CDR3 is 19 amino acids. V gave up 5 bases and J gave up 0 bases; unmatched junction bases: 17. CDR3 region: CASSLRSVTQGAYQETQYF. The CDR3, as DNA: TGTGCCAGCAGCCTTAGGTCCGTAACGCAGGGGGCTTACCAAGAGACCCAGTACTTC.

The chain links TRBV7-9 to TRBJ1-1, with D maybe TRBD1 (5 bases). The CDR3 spans 15 residues. CDR1 and CDR2 (germline): SEHNR, FQNEAQ (reference sequence). V was clipped by 3 bases and J by 4 bases, with 15 bases between them. The CDR3 loop is CASSFQGLSITEAFF. The CDR3 coding sequence is TGTGCCAGCAGCTTTCAGGGCTTGTCTATCACTGAAGCTTTCTTT. The full variable domain, completed using reference TRBV7-9 and TRBJ1-1, is DTGVSQNPRHKITKRGQNVTFRCDPISEHNRLYWYRQTLGQGPEFLTYFQNEAQLEKSRLLSDRFSAERPKGSFSTLEIQRTEQGDSAMYLCASSFQGLSITEAFFGQGTRLTVV.

The chain links TRBV11-2 to TRBJ1-2; D not certain. There are 12 residues in the CDR3. Between the trimmed V and J ends, which lost 5 bases and 3 bases, there was a span of 7 bases. Germline values: CDR1 SGHAT, CDR2 FQNNGV. As DNA, the CDR3 is TGTGCCAGCAGCCCGTACCACTATGGCTACACCTTC. Translating it yields CASSPYHYGYTF.

The chain is built from TRBV13 and TRBJ2-7, with D possibly TRBD1 on 5 matching bases. Trimming shortened V by 0 bases and J by 3 bases, and 9 bases separated the two germline ends. Germline V lookup: CDR1 PRHDT, CDR2 FYEKMQ (reference sequence). The CDR3 is 14 residues long. This chain's CDR3 is CASSLGTENYEQYF. DNA of the CDR3: TGTGCCAGCAGCTTAGGGACAGAGAACTACGAGCAGTACTTC.

The chain uses TRBV6-5 and TRBJ2-1; 8 bases are a match to TRBD2. The germline V gene encodes CDR1 MNHEY and CDR2 SVGAGI. The CDR3 has 16 residues. J lost 9 bases, V lost 0 bases, and 10 bases had no gene match. Here the CDR3 DNA reads TGTGCCAGCAGTTACTCGAGGACGGGGGGGCCCGGTGAGCAGTTCTTC. The encoded protein is CASSYSRTGGPGEQFF.

This clone appeared a single time. V usage is TRBV24-1 and J usage is TRBJ2-2; TRBD2 matches at 7 bases. The CDR3 length is 17 residues. Germline assignment: CDR1 KGHDR and CDR2 SFDVKD. Trimming at V came to 9 bases and at J to 4 bases, leaving 16 bases not matched to a gene. The CDR3: CATELMGGSSSTGELFF. CDR3 DNA sequence: TGTGCCACCGAGTTGATGGGCGGGAGCAGTAGCACCGGGGAGCTGTTTTTT.

V usage is TRBV11-2 and J usage is TRBJ2-5; D is possibly TRBD2 (6 bases). The CDR3 contains 15 residues. Between the trimmed V and J ends, which lost 4 bases and 2 bases, there was a span of 14 bases. Germline CDR1 reads SGHAT; CDR2 reads FQNNGV. For the CDR3, the DNA is TGTGCCAGCAGCTCATTAGGACTACCGCAAGAGACCCAGTACTTC. It translates to CASSSLGLPQETQYF.

The chain employs TRBV18 and TRBJ2-1, with TRBD2 matching over 11 bases. The CDR3 spans 16 residues. From germline, CDR1 is KGHSH and CDR2 LQKENI. The junction had 5 bases not matched to a gene; V was cut back by 3 bases and J by 4 bases. CDR3 sequence (DNA): TGTGCCAGCTCACCTGCTAGCGGGGGGTGGTACAATGAGCAGTTCTTC. Encoded protein: CASSPASGGWYNEQFF.

This clone has just one count. The V call is TRBV18, the J call TRBJ2-5; D unresolved. The CDR3 runs to 11 residues. Trimming pared 5 bases from V and 1 base from J, leaving 2 bases between. Looked up from germline, CDR1 is KGHSH and CDR2 is LQKENI. The CDR3 protein is CASSGQETQYF. Written as DNA, the CDR3 is TGTGCCAGCTCAGGCCAAGAGACCCAGTACTTC.

The rearrangement joins TRBV7-2 to TRBJ2-5, with D uncertain. Trimming pared 4 bases from V and 2 bases from J, leaving 14 bases between. Per germline, CDR1 SGHTA and CDR2 FQGNSA. The CDR3 has 15 residues. CDR3 amino acids: CASSSAVGGQETQYF. DNA for the CDR3: TGTGCCAGCAGCTCCGCCGTAGGTGGACAAGAGACCCAGTACTTC.

The chain joins TRBV15 to TRBJ1-2; D remains unclear. V was cut by 0 bases and J by 1 base, with 15 bases left in between. CDR3 length: 17 amino acids. Per germline, CDR1 LNHNV and CDR2 YYDKDF (reference sequence). The CDR3 reads CATSRDGEPPFNYGYTF. CDR3 coding DNA: TGTGCCACCAGCAGAGATGGCGAACCCCCGTTTAACTATGGCTACACCTTC.

The chain is built from TRBV30 and TRBJ1-2; D is uncertain. The CDR3 totals 14 residues. With 4 bases removed from V and 2 bases from J, the gap between germline ends came to 14 bases. The germline V gene encodes CDR1 GTSNPN and CDR2 SVGIG (reference sequence). Here the CDR3 reads CAWTEGSPNYGYTF. The CDR3 nucleotides are TGTGCCTGGACAGAAGGCAGCCCGAACTATGGCTACACCTTC.

This chain links TRBV11-2 with TRBJ2-1; 12 nucleotides agree with TRBD2. The CDR3 is 15 residues long. Germline CDR1 reads SGHAT; CDR2 reads FQNNGV. Losses at the gene ends were 5 bases for V and 8 bases for J; bases not matched to a gene: 7. The CDR3 DNA follows: TGTGCCAGCAGCGGCGGACTAGCGGGGTTTTATGAGCAGTTCTTC. This translates into CASSGGLAGFYEQFF.

This sequence joins TRBV29-1 and TRBJ1-2; no firm D call. From germline, CDR1 is SQVTM and CDR2 ANQGSEA. V was clipped by 7 bases and J by 2 bases, with 11 bases between them. The CDR3 runs 12 residues. The CDR3 reads CSGGSINYGYTF. The DNA of the CDR3 is TGCAGCGGTGGGAGCATAAACTATGGCTACACCTTC.